This T cell receptor (beta chain) was recovered during a study of T-cell memory formation after mild COVID-19. Overall study findings and caveats: Certain responding clones were present in pre-infection memory, suggesting participation of cross-reactive memory. Still unconfirmed is whether the second-wave clones peaking on day 37 recognized SARS-CoV-2.

Comment on this clonotype: As yet, its antigen is unknown.

Trimming removed 4 bases at V and 4 bases at J, with 10 bases between. The germline CDR1 and CDR2 sequences are LGHDT and YNNKEL (reference sequence). CDR3 length: 13 amino acids. Libraries for TCRalpha and TCRbeta carried sample barcodes and unique molecular identifiers via 5'RACE. MiXCR was run by TCRdb on the 5' RACE reads, yielding one entry per CDR3 protein. The table includes 580,000 or so distinct CDR3 sequences, 15% to 20% detected once. The J gene is TRBJ2-5, the V gene TRBV3-1; D gene ambiguous. The sequence was obtained from an adult woman who had mild COVID-19 (a few samples of this study predate the infection). Cell type and time point are not known. Sequenced: PBMCs or a T cell subset sorted from them (not recorded which). CDR3 in amino acids: CASSPRYGETQYF. In DNA form, the CDR3 reads TGTGCCAGCAGCCCGCGATACGGAGAGACCCAGTACTTC.